This TCR beta chain was profiled in a study of CXCR3 chemokines and chemotherapy response in bladder cancer. This clonotype was counted at least ten times. TCRdb reprocessed the PCR reads with MiXCR, giving one entry per CDR3 protein. Here the sample spans about 2,000 distinct CDR3 sequences, approximately 17% being singletons. V trimming: 4 bases; J trimming: 8 bases; junction bases outside the gene matches: 6. Germline values: CDR1 LNHNV, CDR2 YYDKDF (reference sequence). CDR3 length: 15 residues. This receptor was taken from a human donor with bladder cancer that responded to neoadjuvant chemotherapy. Sampling was done from a patient whose treatment included neoadjuvant chemotherapy. The chain links TRBV15 to TRBJ2-1, with 12 bases that match TRBD1. CDR3 DNA: TGTGCCACCAGCAAAGGGACAGGGGGCCGCGATGAGCAGTTCTTC. Translating it yields CATSKGTGGRDEQFF. Full variable domain (rest looked up from reference TRBV15 and TRBJ2-1): DAMVIQNPRYQVTQFGKPVTLSCSQTLNHNVMYWYQQKSSQAPKLLFHYYDKDFNNEADTPDNFQSRRPNTSFCFLDIRSPGLGDTAMYLCATSKGTGGRDEQFFGPGTRLTVL.